Presented here are 32 T cell receptor beta chains from one specimen sequenced in a study of blood T cell repertoires in COVID-19. Some clones are missing from TCRdb's copy, which holds only in-frame ones; the method was immunoSEQ multiplex PCR. The data contain roughly 290,000 clones, over 75% of them singletons. Input material: PBMCs or T cells enriched from blood (not recorded which). The receptor source for this set is a man aged 30-40 years who had recovered from COVID-19.

V is TRBV6-5 and J is TRBJ1-5; D may be TRBD1 (6 bases). The CDR3 loop spans 15 amino acids. Germline CDR1 and CDR2: MNHEY and SVGAGI. V was cut by 7 bases and J by 4 bases, with 17 bases left in between. The DNA of the CDR3 is TGTGCCAGCAAAGCTACAGGGTCGGGGAATCAGCCCCAGCATTTT. Its protein product is CASKATGSGNQPQHF.

The V call is TRBV7-9, the J call TRBJ2-5; a possible D gene is TRBD1 (6 bases). Trimming took 2 bases from V and 13 from J, leaving 17 bases between them. This CDR3 is 13 amino acids long. CDR1 SEHNR and CDR2 FQNEAQ come from the germline V gene (reference sequence). CDR3 in amino acids: CASSLKQGSPWYF. CDR3 coding DNA: TGTGCCAGCAGCTTAAAACAGGGCTCCCCTTGGTACTTC.

CDR3 DNA: TGTGCCAGCAGCTCCGGACAGGGGGCTGGCTACACCTTC. Translated: CASSSGQGAGYTF. The V call is TRBV13, the J call TRBJ1-2; 11 nucleotides line up with TRBD1. Per germline, CDR1 PRHDT and CDR2 FYEKMQ (reference sequence). Trimming removed 4 bases from V and 7 bases from J; junction bases left unmatched: 2. This CDR3 comprises 13 residues. Using reference TRBV13 and TRBJ1-2 for the parts outside the CDR3, the full variable domain is AAGVIQSPRHLIKEKRETATLKCYPIPRHDTVYWYQQGPGQDPQFLISFYEKMQSDKGSIPDRFSAQQFSDYHSELNMSSLELGDSALYFCASSSGQGAGYTFGSGTRLTVV.

The sample holds a few counts of this clone. The rearrangement joins TRBV19 to TRBJ1-2, with 10 bases aligning to TRBD1. Germline-derived CDR1 and CDR2 are LNHDA and SQIVND (reference sequence). Trimming removed 6 bases from V and 5 bases from J; junction bases left unmatched: 6. CDR3 size: 14 residues. CDR3: CASRPGTGDYGYTF. DNA for the CDR3: TGTGCCAGTAGACCCGGGACAGGGGATTATGGCTACACCTTC.

This clone turned up a few times. The V and J genes are TRBV7-2 and TRBJ1-3; no clear D gene. Between the trimmed V and J ends, which lost 4 bases and 6 bases, there was a span of 13 bases. This CDR3 spans 14 amino acids. In germline, CDR1 is SGHTA, CDR2 FQGNSA. The CDR3 DNA reads TGTGCCAGCAGCTCTCGCCAGACACCAAACACCATATATTTT. This encodes CASSSRQTPNTIYF.

V gene TRBV13 combines with J gene TRBJ2-2; D is possibly TRBD1 (6 bases). The CDR3 is 16 amino acids. Trimming shortened V by 5 bases and J by 8 bases, and 21 bases separated the two germline ends. Per germline, CDR1 PRHDT and CDR2 FYEKMQ (reference sequence). The CDR3 DNA is TGTGCCAGCAGCCAAACGTGGACAGCCCCGACTGGGGAGCTGTTTTTT. Its translation: CASSQTWTAPTGELFF.

The rearrangement joins TRBV30 to TRBJ1-1; 8 nucleotides match TRBD1. The CDR3 covers 15 residues. The germline gives CDR1 GTSNPN, CDR2 SVGIG (reference sequence). The junction had 5 bases not matched to a gene; V was cut back by 0 bases and J by 2 bases. The CDR3 sequence: CAWSVGDRYNTEAFF. The CDR3, as DNA: TGTGCCTGGAGTGTTGGGGACAGGTATAACACTGAAGCTTTCTTT.

This rearrangement joins TRBV19 to TRBJ1-6, with 8 bases matching TRBD1. V shed 5 bases, J shed 10 bases, and the junction held 7 bases outside the gene matches. The CDR3 sequence is 14 residues long. Looked up from germline, CDR1 is LNHDA and CDR2 is SQIVND (reference sequence). For the CDR3, the DNA is TGTGCCAGTAGTCCCCCGGACAGGGACTCACCCCTCCACTTT. Protein sequence: CASSPPDRDSPLHF.

The rearrangement joins TRBV3-1 (or the pseudogene TRBV3-2) to TRBJ1-2; D perhaps matches TRBD1 (5 bases). Trimming stripped 3 bases from V and 1 base from J, with 18 bases between. Germline values: CDR1 LGHDT, CDR2 YNNKEL (reference sequence). The CDR3 has 17 residues. CDR3 residues: CASSHEHPRENNYGYTF. Here the CDR3 DNA reads TGTGCCAGCAGCCATGAACATCCCAGGGAAAATAACTATGGCTACACCTTC.

The genes are TRBV2 and TRBJ2-2; 7 bases agree with TRBD2. The CDR3 extends over 16 amino acids. The V and J ends lost 6 bases and 1 base, in that order; junction bases with no gene match: 8. In germline, CDR1 is SNHLY, CDR2 FYNNEI. CDR3 amino acids: CASRVGVAGNTGELFF. CDR3 bases: TGTGCCAGCAGGGTGGGGGTAGCGGGGAACACCGGGGAGCTGTTTTTT.

This clone came up once. The chain carries TRBV27 and TRBJ1-2; 10 nucleotides align to TRBD1. Germline CDR1 MNHEY, CDR2 SMNVEV (reference sequence). The CDR3 is made up of 14 amino acids. The V and J ends lost 6 bases and 6 bases, in that order; junction bases with no gene match: 7. CDR3 protein: CASRRTGGPDGYTF. The CDR3 DNA reads TGTGCCAGCAGACGGACAGGGGGACCAGATGGCTACACCTTC.

The CDR3: CASSLAGGEKLFF. CDR3 nucleotides: TGTGCCAGCAGCTTGGCGGGTGGGGAAAAACTGTTTTTT. The chain uses TRBV5-5 and TRBJ1-4, with unresolved D. This CDR3 is 13 amino acids long. Trimming took off 0 bases at V and 8 bases at J, with 8 bases between the two ends. Germline V gene data show CDR1 as SGHKS and CDR2 as YYEKEE (reference sequence).

This clone was seen repeatedly, ten times or more. The genes are TRBV10-1 and TRBJ1-6; a possible D gene is TRBD1 (6 bases). V was clipped by 6 bases and J by 1 base, with 16 bases between them. This CDR3 is built from 17 residues. Looked up from germline, CDR1 is WNHNN and CDR2 is SYGVQD (reference sequence). This CDR3 reads CASRGEQGKSYNSPLHF. The CDR3 DNA follows: TGCGCCAGCAGAGGGGAACAGGGAAAGTCCTATAATTCACCCCTCCACTTT.

The chain is built from TRBV30 and TRBJ1-5; D is ambiguous. This CDR3 has 14 amino acids. Trimming stripped 3 bases from V and 2 bases from J, with 11 bases between. Germline CDR1 and CDR2: GTSNPN and SVGIG (reference sequence). CDR3 protein: CAWRSGERNQPQHF. In DNA form, the CDR3 reads TGTGCCTGGAGGTCGGGTGAACGCAATCAGCCCCAGCATTTT. The whole variable domain, remainder taken from reference TRBV30 and TRBJ1-5, is SQTIHQWPATLVQPVGSPLSLECTVEGTSNPNLYWYRQAAGRGLQLLFYSVGIGQISSEVPQNLSASRPQDRQFILSSKKLLLSDSGFYLCAWRSGERNQPQHFGDGTRLSIL.

V usage is TRBV9 and J usage is TRBJ1-1, with TRBD1 matching over 10 bases. There are 14 residues in the CDR3. V was pared by 4 bases and J by 4 bases, with 4 bases of the junction left unmatched. Germline CDR1 SGDLS, CDR2 YYNGEE. CDR3 in amino acids: CASSPRTGGTEAFF. CDR3 in DNA: TGTGCCAGCAGCCCCCGGACAGGGGGCACTGAAGCTTTCTTT.

The rearrangement uses TRBV5-1 and TRBJ1-1, with D possibly TRBD1 on 6 matching bases. CDR1 and CDR2 (germline): SGHRS, YFSETQ. Trimming removed 4 bases at V and 10 bases at J, with 17 bases between. The CDR3 covers 13 residues. The CDR3 spells CASSDLRGESAFF. For the CDR3, the DNA is TGCGCCAGCAGCGACCTCAGGGGCGAGTCAGCTTTCTTT.

This clone was detected only once. The V gene is TRBV5-1, the J gene TRBJ2-1; the match to TRBD1 covers 8 bases. Germline values: CDR1 SGHRS, CDR2 YFSETQ. The CDR3 length is 13 residues. V trimming: 5 bases; J trimming: 10 bases; junction bases outside the gene matches: 8. The CDR3 DNA follows: TGCGCCAGCAGTGGACAGGGACTCGAAGAGCAGTTCTTC. Protein: CASSGQGLEEQFF.

On this clone: At one end, the junction sequence differs from germline, possibly due to a read error. Within the sample, other DNA sequences also encode this same CDR3. V is TRBV3-1 (or the pseudogene TRBV3-2) and J is TRBJ1-4; D gene unclear. The CDR3 contains 13 residues. Germline V gene sequence: CDR1 LGHDT, CDR2 YNNKEL (reference sequence). This CDR3 is CASSQGGNEKLFF. For the CDR3, the DNA is TGTGCCAGCAGTCAAGGAGGAAATGAAAAACTGTTTTTT.

The chain recombines TRBV2 with TRBJ2-3; 7 bases are a match to TRBD1. CDR3 length: 14 residues. Germline V gene lookup returns CDR1 SNHLY and CDR2 FYNNEI. Trimming took 6 bases from V and 2 from J; bases not matched to a gene: 5. In DNA form, the CDR3 reads TGTGCCAGCAGCCGACAGGGAAACACAGATACGCAGTATTTT. This sequence encodes CASSRQGNTDTQYF.

CDR3 protein: CASSPEDRGNEKLFF. The CDR3, as DNA: TGTGCCAGCTCACCCGAAGACAGGGGGAATGAAAAACTGTTTTTT. The rearrangement joins TRBV18 to TRBJ1-4; 9 bases are shared with TRBD1. CDR1 is KGHSH, CDR2 LQKENI, per germline. The V gene end was trimmed by 3 bases and the J gene end by 5 bases; junction bases not matched to a gene: 4. CDR3 length equals 15 residues.

The gene calls are TRBV11-2 and TRBJ1-4, with unresolved D. This CDR3 contains 17 residues. The V gene lost 2 bases and the J gene lost 0 bases, with 13 bases spanning the gap. CDR1 SGHAT and CDR2 FQNNGV come from the germline V gene. The CDR3: CASSLLYSTATNEKLFF. CDR3 coding DNA: TGTGCCAGCAGCTTACTTTACTCAACTGCAACTAATGAAAAACTGTTTTTT. Full variable domain (missing parts from reference TRBV11-2 and TRBJ1-4): EAGVAQSPRYKIIEKRQSVAFWCNPISGHATLYWYQQILGQGPKLLIQFQNNGVVDDSQLPKDRFSAERLKGVDSTLKIQPAKLEDSAVYLCASSLLYSTATNEKLFFGSGTQLSVL.

The V call is TRBV3-1 (or the pseudogene TRBV3-2), the J call TRBJ2-3, with 11 bases aligning to TRBD2. With 6 bases clipped from V and 5 bases from J, the junction kept 10 bases outside the gene matches. CDR3 length equals 16 residues. Germline V gene sequence: CDR1 LGHDT, CDR2 YNNKEL (reference sequence). The DNA of the CDR3 is TGTGCCAGCAGTCGACGCGCGCTAGCGGGGGGAGATACGCAGTATTTT. Translating it yields CASSRRALAGGDTQYF.

This rearrangement joins TRBV6-5 to TRBJ1-6; no firm D call. The CDR3 is 15 residues long. In germline, CDR1 is MNHEY, CDR2 SVGAGI. Trimming removed 0 bases from V and 9 bases from J, with 12 bases in between. The chain's CDR3 is CASSYSVLFGSPLHF. DNA of the CDR3: TGTGCCAGCAGTTACTCCGTCCTCTTCGGTTCACCCCTCCACTTT.

The genes are TRBV11-3 and TRBJ2-5, with TRBD2 matching over 7 bases. Germline V gene lookup returns CDR1 SGHNT and CDR2 YENEEA. V shed 1 base, J shed 1 base, and the junction held 9 bases outside the gene matches. This CDR3 contains 17 residues. The CDR3 DNA follows: TGTGCCAGCAGCTTAGGGTCGAGCGGGGACGTCCAAGAGACCCAGTACTTC. Amino acid sequence: CASSLGSSGDVQETQYF.

The chain has TRBV7-6 and TRBJ1-6; 8 nucleotides align to TRBD1. Germline loops: CDR1 SGHVS, CDR2 FNYEAQ. The length of the CDR3 is 15 residues. Trimming took 1 base from V and 9 from J; bases not matched to a gene: 5. The CDR3 reads CASSLGTGQSSPLHF. In nucleotides, the CDR3 is TGTGCCAGCAGCTTAGGGACAGGGCAAAGTTCACCCCTCCACTTT.

The chain links TRBV4-3 to TRBJ2-5, with a tentative D call TRBD2 (6 bases). Germline V CDR1 and CDR2: LGHNA, YSLEER. The CDR3 loop spans 17 amino acids. The V and J ends lost 0 bases and 5 bases respectively, with 19 bases between them. The CDR3 DNA reads as TGCGCCAGCAGCCAAGAATATTATTCGGGGACTGGGGAGACCCAGTACTTC. Translating gives CASSQEYYSGTGETQYF.

The genes are TRBV7-2 and TRBJ2-7, with 8 bases fitting TRBD1. Losses at the gene ends were 3 bases for V and 7 bases for J; bases not matched to a gene: 11. CDR3 length: 15 residues. Looked up from germline, CDR1 is SGHTA and CDR2 is FQGNSA. The CDR3 bases are TGTGCCAGCAGCTTTATCGGGACAGGCGTCGTTGAGCAGTACTTC. It codes for CASSFIGTGVVEQYF.

J is TRBJ2-7 and V is TRBV7-8; possibly TRBD2 for D (6 bases). Trimming took off 0 bases at V and 1 base at J, with 10 bases between the two ends. Germline-derived CDR1 and CDR2 are SGHVS and FQNEAQ. The CDR3 runs 15 residues. For the CDR3, the DNA is TGTGCCAGCAGCTTAGCGGGGGGACCTTCCTACGAGCAGTACTTC. This sequence encodes CASSLAGGPSYEQYF. Full variable domain (remainder filled in from reference TRBV7-8 and TRBJ2-7): GAGVSQSPRYKVAKRGQDVALRCDPISGHVSLFWYQQALGQGPEFLTYFQNEAQLDKSGLPSDRFFAERPEGSVSTLKIQRTQQEDSAVYLCASSLAGGPSYEQYFGPGTRLTVT.

CDR3 bases: TGTGCCAGCAGCTTGGGGGGCTCGGCAGGTGAAAAACTGTTTTTT. It codes for CASSLGGSAGEKLFF. The chain combines TRBV5-4 with TRBJ1-4; a weak D match, TRBD1 (5 bases). V lost 0 bases to trimming and J lost 7 bases, with 13 bases between them. Germline-derived CDR1 and CDR2 are SGHNT and YYREEE (reference sequence). The CDR3 consists of 15 residues. The full variable domain, completed using reference TRBV5-4 and TRBJ1-4, is ETGVTQSPTHLIKTRGQQVTLRCSSQSGHNTVSWYQQALGQGPQFIFQYYREEENGRGNFPPRFSGLQFPNYSSELNVNALELDDSALYLCASSLGGSAGEKLFFGSGTQLSVL.

The V and J genes are TRBV5-1 and TRBJ2-7; 11 nucleotides agree with TRBD1. Germline CDR1 is SGHRS and CDR2 is YFSETQ. The V gene end was trimmed by 3 bases and the J gene end by 6 bases; junction bases not matched to a gene: 8. CDR3 length: 15 residues. The CDR3 nucleotides are TGCGCCAGCAGCTCCTCGGGACAGGGGGGTCTCGAGCAGTACTTC. This translates into CASSSSGQGGLEQYF.

This chain joins TRBV10-3 and TRBJ1-5; TRBD1 is a possible D gene (6 bases). The CDR3 runs 13 residues. Germline loops: CDR1 ENHRY, CDR2 SYGVKD. V lost 8 bases and J lost 6, with 14 bases in between. Here the CDR3 DNA reads TGTGCCATCGGAGCAGGGGTAGGTCAGCCCCAGCATTTT. This codes for CAIGAGVGQPQHF.

CDR3 residues: CASSDGQGAAQPQHF. The CDR3 DNA reads as TGTGCCAGCAGCGATGGGCAGGGGGCCGCTCAGCCCCAGCATTTT. The chain employs TRBV2 and TRBJ1-5, with 8 bases lining up with TRBD1. There are 15 residues in the CDR3. The V and J ends lost 6 bases and 6 bases, in that order; junction bases with no gene match: 10. Germline V gene sequence: CDR1 SNHLY, CDR2 FYNNEI.